A single T cell receptor beta chain is shown here with its context. What it binds is unknown. Terminally differentiated effector memory CD45RA+ cells were excluded by CCR7 positive selection of CD45RO-negative cells. There were no recent acute infections or vaccinations among the donors, who were healthy HIV-negative adults. The CDR3 length is 13 residues. Trimming pared 0 bases from V and 3 bases from J, leaving 5 bases between. Germline assignment: CDR1 LGHNA and CDR2 YSLEER. The DNA input per sorted-subset replicate PCR was roughly 0.2 ug, corresponding to 32,000 or so T cell genomes. Only in-frame clones appear in the TCRdb table, and some are missing; sequencing was by immunoSEQ multiplex PCR. The repertoire includes about 2.1 million clones, around 95% of them detected once, and about 1.6% sits in the top ten. The sample belongs to a study of shared clonotypes between healthy human individuals.

Findings and caveats of the study: In this cohort, only blood was sampled, and tissue repertoires likely differ. At large depth, rarefaction still showed sorted-subset sequencing to be incomplete.

Input material: naive CD8+ T cells from PBMCs. The source is a man younger than 30 in good health. Some clones in this sample may be carry-over from other donors' samples. The J gene is TRBJ2-5, the V gene TRBV4-3; no reliable D call. The CDR3 reads CASSQDNEETQYF. In DNA, the CDR3 is TGCGCCAGCAGCCAAGATAACGAAGAGACCCAGTACTTC.